A single sample is the source of the 8 T cell receptor beta chains below, sequenced in a study of blood T cell repertoires in COVID-19. The protocol was immunoSEQ multiplex PCR, while the TCRdb copy is restricted to in-frame clones and leaves out a portion. In the table there are fewer than 250,000 clones, 87% of which are singletons. Sequenced material: PBMCs or T cells enriched from blood (not recorded which). Source of these receptors: a young woman with acute COVID-19.

This clone was seen a handful of times. CDR3 region: CASSQGSVLPYEQYF. The CDR3 DNA follows: TGTGCCAGCAGCCAAGGATCGGTGCTCCCCTACGAGCAGTACTTC. This chain joins TRBV3-1 (or the pseudogene TRBV3-2) and TRBJ2-7; D is unclear. With 1 base removed from V and 2 bases from J, the gap between germline ends came to 12 bases. The CDR3 is 15 amino acids. Germline loops: CDR1 LGHDT, CDR2 YNNKEL (reference sequence).

This chain joins TRBV29-1 and TRBJ2-3; possible D gene TRBD1, 6 bases. Trimming removed 2 bases at V and 0 bases at J, with 21 bases between. The CDR3 totals 18 residues. Looked up from germline, CDR1 is SQVTM and CDR2 is ANQGSEA. CDR3 protein: CSVENPHGTTASTDTQYF. CDR3 DNA: TGCAGCGTTGAAAATCCCCATGGGACAACAGCTAGCACAGATACGCAGTATTTT.

The chain carries TRBV4-2 and TRBJ2-2; the match to TRBD2 covers 9 bases. CDR3 length equals 17 residues. The J segment lost 1 base and the V segment lost 3 bases, leaving 6 bases of the junction unmatched. From germline, CDR1 is LGHNA and CDR2 YNFKEQ. The CDR3 spells CASSQGAAGGNTGELFF. As DNA, the CDR3 is TGTGCCAGCAGCCAGGGGGCAGCGGGGGGGAACACCGGGGAGCTGTTTTTT.

The chain has TRBV6-5 and TRBJ2-5, with D tentatively TRBD1 (5 bases). The CDR3 consists of 12 residues. Germline CDR1 reads MNHEY; CDR2 reads SVGAGI. V shed 8 bases and J shed 5 bases, with 12 bases lying between them. The CDR3 reads CASQGIRETQYF. The DNA of the CDR3 is TGTGCCAGCCAGGGTATAAGGGAGACCCAGTACTTC.

The chain carries TRBV7-9 and TRBJ1-3; maybe TRBD1 (5 bases). This CDR3 is 15 amino acids long. Germline assignment: CDR1 SEHNR and CDR2 FQNEAQ (reference sequence). Trimming removed 1 base at V and 4 bases at J, with 11 bases between. This chain's CDR3 is CASSLEAGLGNTIYF. CDR3 sequence (DNA): TGTGCCAGCAGCTTAGAGGCGGGGCTAGGAAACACCATATATTTT.

V gene TRBV5-6 combines with J gene TRBJ1-1; no definite D call. The CDR3 runs 14 residues. Between the trimmed V and J ends, which lost 2 bases and 0 bases, there was a span of 8 bases. The germline V gene encodes CDR1 SGHDT and CDR2 YYEEEE. DNA of the CDR3: TGTGCCAGCAGCTTAGACAACTTGAACACTGAAGCTTTCTTT. Translated, it gives CASSLDNLNTEAFF.

The chain links TRBV24-1 to TRBJ2-3; TRBD1 agrees at 11 bases. CDR1 and CDR2 (germline): KGHDR, SFDVKD. The CDR3 is 14 residues long. V shed 7 bases and J 5 bases; nucleotides not matched to a gene: 4. This CDR3 is CATSRTGGKDTQYF. In nucleotides, the CDR3 is TGTGCCACCAGCAGGACAGGGGGCAAAGATACGCAGTATTTT.

The chain uses TRBV12-3 or TRBV12-4 and TRBJ1-1; 7 nucleotides match TRBD1. V lost 6 bases, J lost 4 bases, and 2 bases stayed unmatched. This CDR3 region has 12 residues. CDR3 in DNA: TGTGCCAGCAGCAGGGGGGCCACTGAAGCTTTCTTT. It specifies CASSRGATEAFF.